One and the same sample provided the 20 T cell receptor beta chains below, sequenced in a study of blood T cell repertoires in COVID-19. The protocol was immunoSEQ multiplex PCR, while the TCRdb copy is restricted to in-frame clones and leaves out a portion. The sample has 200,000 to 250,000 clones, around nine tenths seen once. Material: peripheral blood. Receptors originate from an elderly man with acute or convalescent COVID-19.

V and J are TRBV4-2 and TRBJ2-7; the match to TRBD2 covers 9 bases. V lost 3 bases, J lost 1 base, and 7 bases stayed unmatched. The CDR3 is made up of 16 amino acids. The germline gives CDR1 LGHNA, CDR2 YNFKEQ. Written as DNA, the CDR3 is TGTGCCAGCAGCCATCAGGGGACTAGCCCATCCTACGAGCAGTACTTC. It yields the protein CASSHQGTSPSYEQYF.

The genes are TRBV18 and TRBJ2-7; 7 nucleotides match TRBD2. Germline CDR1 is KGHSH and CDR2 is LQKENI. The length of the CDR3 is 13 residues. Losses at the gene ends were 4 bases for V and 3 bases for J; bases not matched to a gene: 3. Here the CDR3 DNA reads TGTGCCAGCTCACTGGAGCGGGACTACGAGCAGTACTTC. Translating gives CASSLERDYEQYF. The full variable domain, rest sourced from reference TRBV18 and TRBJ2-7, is NAGVMQNPRHLVRRRGQEARLRCSPMKGHSHVYWYRQLPEEGLKFMVYLQKENIIDESGMPKERFSAEFPKEGPSILRIQQVVRGDSAAYFCASSLERDYEQYFGPGTRLTVT.

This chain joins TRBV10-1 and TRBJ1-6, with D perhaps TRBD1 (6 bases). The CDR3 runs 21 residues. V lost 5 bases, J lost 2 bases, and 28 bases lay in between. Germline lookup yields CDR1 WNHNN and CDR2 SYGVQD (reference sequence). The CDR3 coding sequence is TGCGCCAGCAGTCATACACTGGGGGGGCCTTACGAAAGGACCTATAATTCACCCCTCCACTTT. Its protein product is CASSHTLGGPYERTYNSPLHF.

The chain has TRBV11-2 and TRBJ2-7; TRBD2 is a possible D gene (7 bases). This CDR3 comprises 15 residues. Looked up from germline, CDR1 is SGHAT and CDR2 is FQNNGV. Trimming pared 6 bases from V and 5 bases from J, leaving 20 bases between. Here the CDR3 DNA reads TGTGCCAGCAGGGGCTGGGGAGGGGGTAACGACGAGCAGTACTTC. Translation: CASRGWGGGNDEQYF.

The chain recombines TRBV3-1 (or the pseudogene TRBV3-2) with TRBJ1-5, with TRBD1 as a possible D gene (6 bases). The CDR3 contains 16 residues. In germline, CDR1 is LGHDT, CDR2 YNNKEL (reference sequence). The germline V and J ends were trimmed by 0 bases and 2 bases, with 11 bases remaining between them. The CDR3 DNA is TGTGCCAGCAGCCAAGACTCCAGGGGAGGCAATCAGCCCCAGCATTTT. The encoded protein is CASSQDSRGGNQPQHF.

CDR3 region: CASSQVTSDTQYF. CDR3 DNA sequence: TGCGCCAGCAGCCAAGTCACTTCAGATACGCAGTATTTT. The rearrangement links TRBV4-1 to TRBJ2-3, with D hard to call. V lost 1 base and J 4 bases, leaving 6 bases between the germline ends. CDR1 is MGHRA and CDR2 is YSYEKL in the germline V gene. The CDR3 consists of 13 residues.

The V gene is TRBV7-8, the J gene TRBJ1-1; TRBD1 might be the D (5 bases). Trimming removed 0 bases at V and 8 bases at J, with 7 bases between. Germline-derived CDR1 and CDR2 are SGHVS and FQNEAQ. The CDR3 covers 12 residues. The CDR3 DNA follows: TGTGCCAGCAGCTTAGCCCAGGGCGAAGCTTTCTTT. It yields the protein CASSLAQGEAFF.

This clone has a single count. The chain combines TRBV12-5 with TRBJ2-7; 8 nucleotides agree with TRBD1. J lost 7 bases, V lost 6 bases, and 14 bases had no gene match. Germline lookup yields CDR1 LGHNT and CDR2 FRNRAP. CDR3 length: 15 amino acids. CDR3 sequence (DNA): TGTGCTAGTGGCCCCGGGACAGGCCCGTCGCGGGAGCAGTACTTC. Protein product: CASGPGTGPSREQYF.

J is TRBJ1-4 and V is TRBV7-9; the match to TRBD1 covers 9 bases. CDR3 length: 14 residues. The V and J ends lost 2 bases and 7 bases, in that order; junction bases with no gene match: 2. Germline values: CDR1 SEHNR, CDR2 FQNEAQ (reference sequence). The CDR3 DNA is TGTGCCAGCAGCTTAACAGGGGGCTTTGAAAAACTGTTTTTT. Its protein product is CASSLTGGFEKLFF.

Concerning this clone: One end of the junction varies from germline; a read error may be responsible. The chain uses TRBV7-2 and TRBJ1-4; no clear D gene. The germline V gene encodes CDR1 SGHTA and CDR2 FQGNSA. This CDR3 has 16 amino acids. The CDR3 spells CASSLAGSSTNEKLFF. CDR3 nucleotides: TGTGCCAGCAGTTTAGCGGGCTCTTCAACTAATGAAAAACTGTTTTTT.

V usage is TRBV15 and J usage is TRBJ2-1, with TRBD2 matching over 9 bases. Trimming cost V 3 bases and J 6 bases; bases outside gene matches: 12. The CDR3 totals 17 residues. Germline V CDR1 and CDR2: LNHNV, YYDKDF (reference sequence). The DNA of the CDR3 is TGTGCCACCAGCAGGGCCCTAGCGGGGAGGGTTGGCAATGAGCAGTTCTTC. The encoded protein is CATSRALAGRVGNEQFF. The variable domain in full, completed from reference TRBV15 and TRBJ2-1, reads DAMVIQNPRYQVTQFGKPVTLSCSQTLNHNVMYWYQQKSSQAPKLLFHYYDKDFNNEADTPDNFQSRRPNTSFCFLDIRSPGLGDTAMYLCATSRALAGRVGNEQFFGPGTRLTVL.

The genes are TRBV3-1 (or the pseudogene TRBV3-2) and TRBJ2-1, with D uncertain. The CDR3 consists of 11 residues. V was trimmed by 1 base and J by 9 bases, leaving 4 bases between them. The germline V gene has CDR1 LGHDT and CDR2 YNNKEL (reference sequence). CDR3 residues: CASSQAREQFF. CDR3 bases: TGTGCCAGCAGCCAAGCCCGTGAGCAGTTCTTC.

CDR3 loop: CASSYSRRDTGELFF. DNA of the CDR3: TGTGCCAGCAGTTACTCACGGAGGGACACCGGGGAGCTGTTTTTT. This chain links TRBV6-5 with TRBJ2-2, with D perhaps matching TRBD2 (6 bases). The germline V gene has CDR1 MNHEY and CDR2 SVGAGI. V was trimmed by 0 bases and J by 3 bases, leaving 8 bases between them. The CDR3 is 15 amino acids.

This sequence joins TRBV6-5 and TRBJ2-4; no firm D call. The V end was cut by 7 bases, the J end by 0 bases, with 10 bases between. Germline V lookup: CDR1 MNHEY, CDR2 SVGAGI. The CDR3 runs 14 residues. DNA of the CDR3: TGTGCCAGCAAGGATAGCCTAGCCAAAAACATTCAGTACTTC. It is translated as CASKDSLAKNIQYF.

The CDR3 DNA reads TGTGCCACCAGTGATTTAGGGACAGGGGGGACGCAGTATTTT. Protein: CATSDLGTGGTQYF. The rearrangement links TRBV24-1 to TRBJ2-3; TRBD1 agrees at 11 bases. The CDR3 has 14 residues. CDR1 is KGHDR and CDR2 is SFDVKD in the germline V gene. V dropped 1 base and J dropped 9; count of bases not matched to a gene: 2.

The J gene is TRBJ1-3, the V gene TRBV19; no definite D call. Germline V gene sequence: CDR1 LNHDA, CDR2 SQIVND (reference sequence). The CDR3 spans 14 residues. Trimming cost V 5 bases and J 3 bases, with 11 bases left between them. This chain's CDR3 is CASSLSPHGNTIYF. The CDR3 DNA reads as TGTGCCAGTAGTTTATCCCCACATGGAAACACCATATATTTT.

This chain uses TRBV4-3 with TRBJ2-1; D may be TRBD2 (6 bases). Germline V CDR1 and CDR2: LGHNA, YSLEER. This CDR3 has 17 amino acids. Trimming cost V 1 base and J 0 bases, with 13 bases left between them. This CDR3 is CASSQVDSGSSYNEQFF. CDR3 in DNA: TGCGCCAGCAGCCAAGTAGATAGCGGAAGCTCCTACAATGAGCAGTTCTTC.

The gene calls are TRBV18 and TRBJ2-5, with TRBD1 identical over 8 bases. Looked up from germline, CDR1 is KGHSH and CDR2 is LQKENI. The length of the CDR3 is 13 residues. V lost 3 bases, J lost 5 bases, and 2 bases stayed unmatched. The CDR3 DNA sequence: TGTGCCAGCTCACCCACAGGGGGTGAGACCCAGTACTTC. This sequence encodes CASSPTGGETQYF.

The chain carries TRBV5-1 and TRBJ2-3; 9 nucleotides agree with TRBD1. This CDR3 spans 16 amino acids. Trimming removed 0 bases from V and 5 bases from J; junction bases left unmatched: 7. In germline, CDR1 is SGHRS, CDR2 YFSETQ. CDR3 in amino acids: CASSLEGGTGIDTQYF. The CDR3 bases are TGCGCCAGCAGCTTGGAAGGGGGGACAGGGATAGATACGCAGTATTTT.

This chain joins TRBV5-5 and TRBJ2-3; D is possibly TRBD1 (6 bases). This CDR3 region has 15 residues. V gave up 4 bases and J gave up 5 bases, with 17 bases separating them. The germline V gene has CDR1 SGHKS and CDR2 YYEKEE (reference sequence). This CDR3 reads CASSRGQPTGDTQYF. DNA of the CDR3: TGTGCCAGCAGCCGAGGACAGCCAACGGGAGATACGCAGTATTTT.